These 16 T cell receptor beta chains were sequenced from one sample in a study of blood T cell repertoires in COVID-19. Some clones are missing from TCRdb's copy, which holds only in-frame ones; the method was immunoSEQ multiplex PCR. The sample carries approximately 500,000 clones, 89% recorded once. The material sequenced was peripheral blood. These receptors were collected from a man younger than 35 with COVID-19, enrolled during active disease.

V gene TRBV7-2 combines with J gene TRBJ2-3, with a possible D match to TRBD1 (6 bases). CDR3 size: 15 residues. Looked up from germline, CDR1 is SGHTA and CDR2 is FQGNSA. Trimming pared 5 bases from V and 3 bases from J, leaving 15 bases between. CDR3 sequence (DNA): TGTGCCAGCAGCCCAGATGGGGGCGGAACAGATACGCAGTATTTT. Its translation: CASSPDGGGTDTQYF.

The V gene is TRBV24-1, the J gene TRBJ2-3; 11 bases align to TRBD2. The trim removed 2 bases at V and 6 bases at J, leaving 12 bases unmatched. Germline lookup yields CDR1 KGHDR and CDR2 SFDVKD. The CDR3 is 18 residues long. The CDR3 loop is CATSDSRLAGTVYDTQYF. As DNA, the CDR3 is TGTGCCACCAGTGATTCTAGACTAGCGGGGACTGTCTACGATACGCAGTATTTT.

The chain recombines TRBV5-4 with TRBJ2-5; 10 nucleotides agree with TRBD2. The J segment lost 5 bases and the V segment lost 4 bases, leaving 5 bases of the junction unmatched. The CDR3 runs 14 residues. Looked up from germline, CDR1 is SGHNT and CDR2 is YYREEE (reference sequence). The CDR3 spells CASSLAGAEETQYF. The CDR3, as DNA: TGTGCCAGCAGCCTAGCGGGAGCGGAGGAGACCCAGTACTTC.

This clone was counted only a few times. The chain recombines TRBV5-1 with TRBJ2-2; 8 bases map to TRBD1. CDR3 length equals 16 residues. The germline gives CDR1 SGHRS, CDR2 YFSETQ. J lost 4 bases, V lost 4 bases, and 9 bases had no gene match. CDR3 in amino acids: CASSTTGGAVTGELFF. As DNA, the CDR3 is TGCGCCAGCAGCACCACAGGGGGAGCGGTCACCGGGGAGCTGTTTTTT.

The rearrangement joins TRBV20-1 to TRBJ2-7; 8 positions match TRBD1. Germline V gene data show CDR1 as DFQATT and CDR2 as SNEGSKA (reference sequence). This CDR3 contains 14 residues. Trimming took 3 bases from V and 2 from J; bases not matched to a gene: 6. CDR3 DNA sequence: TGCAGTGCTAGTGCAGGGGGCGATACCTACGAGCAGTACTTC. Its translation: CSASAGGDTYEQYF.

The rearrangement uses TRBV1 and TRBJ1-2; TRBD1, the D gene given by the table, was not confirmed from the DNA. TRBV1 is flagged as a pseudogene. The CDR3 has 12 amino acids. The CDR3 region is CTSSRQGIGYTF. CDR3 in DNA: TGCACCAGCAGCCGACAGGGTATTGGCTACACCTTC.

The CDR3 region has the DNA TGTGCCAGCAGCGAATCAGGGACAGTCACAGATACGCAGTATTTT. It translates to CASSESGTVTDTQYF. The chain recombines TRBV9 with TRBJ2-3; TRBD1 aligns across 7 bases. Germline V CDR1 and CDR2: SGDLS, YYNGEE. V trimming: 3 bases; J trimming: 2 bases; junction bases outside the gene matches: 6. The CDR3 length is 15 residues.

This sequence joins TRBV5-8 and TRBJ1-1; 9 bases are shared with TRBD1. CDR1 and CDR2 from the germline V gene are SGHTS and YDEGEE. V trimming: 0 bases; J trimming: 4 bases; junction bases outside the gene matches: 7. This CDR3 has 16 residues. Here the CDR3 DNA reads TGTGCCAGCAGCTTGGGGACAGGGGTGGGAGGCACTGAAGCTTTCTTT. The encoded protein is CASSLGTGVGGTEAFF.

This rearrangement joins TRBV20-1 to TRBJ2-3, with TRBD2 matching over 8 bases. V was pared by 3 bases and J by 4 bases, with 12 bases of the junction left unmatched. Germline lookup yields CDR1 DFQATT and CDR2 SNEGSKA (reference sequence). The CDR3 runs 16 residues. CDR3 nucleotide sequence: TGCAGTGCTAGTGGTTTTGGCGGGGGGTTAGCAGATACGCAGTATTTT. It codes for CSASGFGGGLADTQYF.

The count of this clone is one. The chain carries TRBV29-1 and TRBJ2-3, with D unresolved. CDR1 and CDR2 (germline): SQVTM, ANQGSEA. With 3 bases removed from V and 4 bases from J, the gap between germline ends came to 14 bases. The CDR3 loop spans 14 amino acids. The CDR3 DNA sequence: TGCAGCGTTGATGGTAGCATTGTCCCAGATACGCAGTATTTT. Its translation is CSVDGSIVPDTQYF.

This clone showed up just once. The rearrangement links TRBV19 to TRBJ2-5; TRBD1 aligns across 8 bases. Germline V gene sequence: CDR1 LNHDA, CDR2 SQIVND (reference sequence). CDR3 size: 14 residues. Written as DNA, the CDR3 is TGTGCTTCCGAGAAGACTACAGGGGGAGAGACCCAGTACTTC. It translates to CASEKTTGGETQYF.

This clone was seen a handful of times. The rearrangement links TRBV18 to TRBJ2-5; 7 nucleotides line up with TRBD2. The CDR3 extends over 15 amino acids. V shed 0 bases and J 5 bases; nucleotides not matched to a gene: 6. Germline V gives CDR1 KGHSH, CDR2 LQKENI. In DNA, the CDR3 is TGTGCCAGCTCACCACCGACTAGCTGGGGGGAGACCCAGTACTTC. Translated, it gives CASSPPTSWGETQYF. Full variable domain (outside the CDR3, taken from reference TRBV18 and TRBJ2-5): NAGVMQNPRHLVRRRGQEARLRCSPMKGHSHVYWYRQLPEEGLKFMVYLQKENIIDESGMPKERFSAEFPKEGPSILRIQQVVRGDSAAYFCASSPPTSWGETQYFGPGTRLLVL.

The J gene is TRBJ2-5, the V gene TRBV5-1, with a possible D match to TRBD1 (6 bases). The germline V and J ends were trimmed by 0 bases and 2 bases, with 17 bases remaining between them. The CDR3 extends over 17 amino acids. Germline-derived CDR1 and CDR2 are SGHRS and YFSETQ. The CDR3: CASSLAVGAGTQETQYF. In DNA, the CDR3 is TGCGCCAGCAGCTTGGCTGTTGGGGCAGGGACACAAGAGACCCAGTACTTC.

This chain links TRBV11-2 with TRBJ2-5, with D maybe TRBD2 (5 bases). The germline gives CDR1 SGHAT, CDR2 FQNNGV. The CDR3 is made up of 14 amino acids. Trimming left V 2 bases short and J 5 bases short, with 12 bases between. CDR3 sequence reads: CASSLQRASETQYF. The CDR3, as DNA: TGTGCCAGCAGCTTACAGAGGGCCAGCGAGACCCAGTACTTC.

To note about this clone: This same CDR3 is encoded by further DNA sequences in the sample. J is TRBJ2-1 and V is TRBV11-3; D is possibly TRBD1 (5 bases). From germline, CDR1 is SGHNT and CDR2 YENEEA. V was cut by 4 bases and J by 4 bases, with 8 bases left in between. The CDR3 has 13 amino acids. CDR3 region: CASSSSGYNEQFF. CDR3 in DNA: TGTGCCAGCAGCTCCTCAGGGTACAATGAGCAGTTCTTC.

In DNA form, the CDR3 reads TGTGCCTGGAGGGCGGGGCTAGCAGGCCTCACAGATACGCAGTATTTT. Amino acids: CAWRAGLAGLTDTQYF. The chain combines TRBV30 with TRBJ2-3, with D perhaps matching TRBD2 (6 bases). This CDR3 comprises 16 residues. V was cut by 3 bases and J by 2 bases, with 18 bases left in between. In germline, CDR1 is GTSNPN, CDR2 SVGIG (reference sequence). Full variable domain (missing parts from reference TRBV30 and TRBJ2-3): SQTIHQWPATLVQPVGSPLSLECTVEGTSNPNLYWYRQAAGRGLQLLFYSVGIGQISSEVPQNLSASRPQDRQFILSSKKLLLSDSGFYLCAWRAGLAGLTDTQYFGPGTRLTVL.